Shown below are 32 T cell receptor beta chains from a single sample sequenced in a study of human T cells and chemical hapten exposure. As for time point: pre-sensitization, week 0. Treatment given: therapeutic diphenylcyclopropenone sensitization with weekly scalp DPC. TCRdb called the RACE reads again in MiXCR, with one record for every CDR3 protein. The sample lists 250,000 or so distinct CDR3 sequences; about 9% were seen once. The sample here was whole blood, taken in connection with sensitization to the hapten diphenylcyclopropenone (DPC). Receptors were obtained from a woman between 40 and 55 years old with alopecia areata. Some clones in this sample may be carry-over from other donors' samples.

In DNA form, the CDR3 reads TGTGCCAGCAGTAATCCTCTAGCGGCAGCCAAAAACATTCAGTACTTC. Residues: CASSNPLAAAKNIQYF. This chain links TRBV6-6 with TRBJ2-4; 7 bases agree with TRBD2. CDR1 is MNHNY and CDR2 is SVGAGI in the germline V gene (reference sequence). The trim removed 5 bases at V and 0 bases at J, leaving 7 bases unmatched. This CDR3 is 16 amino acids long.

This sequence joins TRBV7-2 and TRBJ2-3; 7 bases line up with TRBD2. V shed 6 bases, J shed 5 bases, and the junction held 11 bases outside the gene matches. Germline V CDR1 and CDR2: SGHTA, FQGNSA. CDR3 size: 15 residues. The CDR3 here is CASRPSGLEGDTQYF. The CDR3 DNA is TGTGCCAGCAGGCCCTCCGGACTAGAAGGAGATACGCAGTATTTT.

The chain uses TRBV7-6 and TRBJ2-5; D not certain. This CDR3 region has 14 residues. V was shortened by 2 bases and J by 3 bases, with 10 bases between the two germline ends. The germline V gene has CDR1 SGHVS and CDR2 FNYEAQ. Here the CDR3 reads CASSLNPGKETQYF. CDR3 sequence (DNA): TGTGCCAGCAGCTTAAACCCCGGTAAAGAGACCCAGTACTTC.

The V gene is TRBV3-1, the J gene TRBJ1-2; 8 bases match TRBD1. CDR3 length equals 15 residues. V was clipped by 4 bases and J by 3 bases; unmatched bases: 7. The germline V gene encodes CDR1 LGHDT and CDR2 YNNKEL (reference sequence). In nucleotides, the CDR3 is TGTGCCAGCAGCCGCTTGGACAGGGTGGACTATGGCTACACCTTC. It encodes CASSRLDRVDYGYTF.

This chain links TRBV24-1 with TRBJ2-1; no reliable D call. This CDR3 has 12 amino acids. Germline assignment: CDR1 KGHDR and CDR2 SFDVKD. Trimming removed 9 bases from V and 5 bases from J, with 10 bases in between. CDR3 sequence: CATHSLNNEQFF. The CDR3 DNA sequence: TGTGCCACCCACTCCCTGAACAATGAGCAGTTCTTC.

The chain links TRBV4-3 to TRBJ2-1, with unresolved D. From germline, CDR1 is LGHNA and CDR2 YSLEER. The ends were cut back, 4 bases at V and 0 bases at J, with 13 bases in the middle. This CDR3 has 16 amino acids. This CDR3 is CASSRAHGSSYNEQFF. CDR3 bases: TGCGCCAGCAGCCGGGCCCACGGAAGCTCCTACAATGAGCAGTTCTTC.

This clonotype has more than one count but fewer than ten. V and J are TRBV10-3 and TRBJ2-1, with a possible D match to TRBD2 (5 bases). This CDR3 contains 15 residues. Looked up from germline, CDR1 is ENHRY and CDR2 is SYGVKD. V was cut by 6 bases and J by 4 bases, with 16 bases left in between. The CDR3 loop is CAIRNGGTPYNEQFF. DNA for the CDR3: TGTGCCATCAGAAACGGAGGTACTCCTTACAATGAGCAGTTCTTC.

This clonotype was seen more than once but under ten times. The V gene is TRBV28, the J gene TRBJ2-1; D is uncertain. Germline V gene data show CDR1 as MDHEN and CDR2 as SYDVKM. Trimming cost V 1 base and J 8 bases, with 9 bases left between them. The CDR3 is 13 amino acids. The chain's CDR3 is CASSLSPRHEQFF. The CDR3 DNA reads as TGTGCCAGCAGTTTATCCCCTCGCCATGAGCAGTTCTTC. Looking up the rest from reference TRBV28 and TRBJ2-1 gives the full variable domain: DVKVTQSSRYLVKRTGEKVFLECVQDMDHENMFWYRQDPGLGLRLIYFSYDVKMKEKGDIPEGYSVSREKKERFSLILESASTNQTSMYLCASSLSPRHEQFFGPGTRLTVL.

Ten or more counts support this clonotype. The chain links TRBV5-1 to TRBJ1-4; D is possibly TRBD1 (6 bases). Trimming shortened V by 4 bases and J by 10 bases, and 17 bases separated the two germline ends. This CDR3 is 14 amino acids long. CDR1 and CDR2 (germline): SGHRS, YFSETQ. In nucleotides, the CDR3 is TGCGCCAGCAGCACCACAGGGTTCAGTGGAAAACTGTTTTTT. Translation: CASSTTGFSGKLFF.

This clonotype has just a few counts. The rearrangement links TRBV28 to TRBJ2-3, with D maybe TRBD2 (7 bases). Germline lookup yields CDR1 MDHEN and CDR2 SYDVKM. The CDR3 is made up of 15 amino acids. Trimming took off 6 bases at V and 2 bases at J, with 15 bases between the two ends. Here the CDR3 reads CASSGAGAITDTQYF. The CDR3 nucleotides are TGTGCCAGCAGCGGGGCGGGGGCGATCACAGATACGCAGTATTTT. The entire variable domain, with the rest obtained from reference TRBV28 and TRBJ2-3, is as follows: DVKVTQSSRYLVKRTGEKVFLECVQDMDHENMFWYRQDPGLGLRLIYFSYDVKMKEKGDIPEGYSVSREKKERFSLILESASTNQTSMYLCASSGAGAITDTQYFGPGTRLTVL.

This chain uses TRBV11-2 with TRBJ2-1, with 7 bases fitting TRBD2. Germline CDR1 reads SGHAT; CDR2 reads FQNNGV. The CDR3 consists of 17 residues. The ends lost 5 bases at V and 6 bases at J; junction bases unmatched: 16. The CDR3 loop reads CASSPSLAAIRGNEQFF. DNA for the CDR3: TGTGCCAGCAGCCCCAGCCTAGCGGCCATAAGGGGCAATGAGCAGTTCTTC.

The CDR3 sequence: CASSYSIAVSQETQYF. CDR3 DNA: TGTGCCAGCAGTTACTCGATAGCGGTTTCACAAGAGACCCAGTACTTC. The chain joins TRBV6-6 to TRBJ2-5; D perhaps matches TRBD2 (6 bases). The V gene's germline CDR1 is MNHNY and CDR2 SVGAGI (reference sequence). V was pared by 0 bases and J by 2 bases, with 13 bases between. This CDR3 has 16 residues.

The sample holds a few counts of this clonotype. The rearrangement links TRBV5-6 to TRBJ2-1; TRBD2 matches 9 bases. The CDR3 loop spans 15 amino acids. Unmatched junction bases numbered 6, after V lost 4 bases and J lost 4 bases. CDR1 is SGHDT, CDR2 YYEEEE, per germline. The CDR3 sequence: CASSGAAGGYNEQFF. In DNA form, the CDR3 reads TGTGCCAGCAGCGGGGCGGCGGGAGGGTACAATGAGCAGTTCTTC.

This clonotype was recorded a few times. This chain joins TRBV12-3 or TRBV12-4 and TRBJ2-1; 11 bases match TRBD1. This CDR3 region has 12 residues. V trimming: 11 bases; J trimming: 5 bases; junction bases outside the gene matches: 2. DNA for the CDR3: TGTGCCTCGGACAGGGGGCACAATGAGCAGTTCTTC. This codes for CASDRGHNEQFF.

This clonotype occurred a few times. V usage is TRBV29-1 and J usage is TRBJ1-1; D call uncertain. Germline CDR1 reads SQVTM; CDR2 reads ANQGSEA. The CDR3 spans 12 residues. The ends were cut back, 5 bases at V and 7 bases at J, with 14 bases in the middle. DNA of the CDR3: TGCAGCGTTCATCCCATCGGGGTTGAAGCTTTCTTT. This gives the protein CSVHPIGVEAFF.

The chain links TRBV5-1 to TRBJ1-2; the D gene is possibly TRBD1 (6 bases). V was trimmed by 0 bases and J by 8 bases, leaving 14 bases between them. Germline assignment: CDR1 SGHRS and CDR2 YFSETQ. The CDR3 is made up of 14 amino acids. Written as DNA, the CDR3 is TGCGCCAGCAGCTTGGCCGGCAGGGGTCAAGGCTACACCTTC. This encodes CASSLAGRGQGYTF.

CDR3 sequence: CASSLFSATGELFF. CDR3 in DNA: TGTGCCAGCAGTTTGTTCAGTGCCACCGGGGAGCTGTTTTTT. The chain combines TRBV27 with TRBJ2-2; no clear D. Germline-derived CDR1 and CDR2 are MNHEY and SMNVEV (reference sequence). This CDR3 comprises 14 residues. V gave up 3 bases and J gave up 4 bases, with 9 bases separating them.

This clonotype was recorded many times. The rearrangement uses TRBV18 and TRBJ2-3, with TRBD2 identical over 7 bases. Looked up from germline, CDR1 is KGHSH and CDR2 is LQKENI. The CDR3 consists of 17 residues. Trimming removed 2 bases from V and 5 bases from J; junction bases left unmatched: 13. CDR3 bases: TGTGCCAGCTCACCAGGAAAAACGGGACTAAGGGGAGATACGCAGTATTTT. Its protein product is CASSPGKTGLRGDTQYF.

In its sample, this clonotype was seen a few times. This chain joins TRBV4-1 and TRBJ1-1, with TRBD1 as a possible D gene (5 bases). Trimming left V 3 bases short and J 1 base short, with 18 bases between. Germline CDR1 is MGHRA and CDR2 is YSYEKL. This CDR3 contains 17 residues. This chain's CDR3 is CASSHPDPGSQNTEAFF. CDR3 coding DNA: TGCGCCAGCAGCCATCCCGACCCAGGGAGTCAGAACACTGAAGCTTTCTTT.

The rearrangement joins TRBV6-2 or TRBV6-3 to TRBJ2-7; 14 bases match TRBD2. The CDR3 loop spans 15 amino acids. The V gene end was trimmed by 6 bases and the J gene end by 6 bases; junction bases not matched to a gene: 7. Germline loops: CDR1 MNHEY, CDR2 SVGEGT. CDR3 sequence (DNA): TGTGCCAGCAGCCAGACTAGCGGGAGGGCCCGCGAGCAGTACTTC. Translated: CASSQTSGRAREQYF.

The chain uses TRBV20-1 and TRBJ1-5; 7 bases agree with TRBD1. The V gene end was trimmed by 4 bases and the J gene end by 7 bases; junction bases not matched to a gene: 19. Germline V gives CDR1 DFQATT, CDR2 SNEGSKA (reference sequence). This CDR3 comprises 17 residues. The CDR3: CSAIIGTVNVKGQPQHF. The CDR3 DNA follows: TGCAGTGCTATTATCGGGACAGTGAATGTTAAGGGGCAGCCCCAGCATTTT.

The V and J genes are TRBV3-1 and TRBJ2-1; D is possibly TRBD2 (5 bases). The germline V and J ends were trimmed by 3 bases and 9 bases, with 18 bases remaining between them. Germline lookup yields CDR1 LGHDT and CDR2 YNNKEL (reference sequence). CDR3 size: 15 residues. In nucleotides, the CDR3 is TGTGCCAGCAGCCACCCCACCGAGAGGGCCTCTGAGCAGTTCTTC. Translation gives CASSHPTERASEQFF.

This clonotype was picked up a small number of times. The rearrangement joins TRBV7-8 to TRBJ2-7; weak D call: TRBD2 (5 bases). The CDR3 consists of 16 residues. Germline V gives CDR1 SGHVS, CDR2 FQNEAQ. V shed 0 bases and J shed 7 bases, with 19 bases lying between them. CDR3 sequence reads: CASSLALGVKVKEQYF. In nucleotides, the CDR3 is TGTGCCAGCAGCTTAGCGCTCGGGGTTAAAGTGAAAGAGCAGTACTTC.

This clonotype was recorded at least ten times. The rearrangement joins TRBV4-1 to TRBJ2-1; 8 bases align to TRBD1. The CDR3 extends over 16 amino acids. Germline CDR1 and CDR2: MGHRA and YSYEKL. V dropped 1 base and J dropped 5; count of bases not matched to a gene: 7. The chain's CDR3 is CASSQVGRGLDNEQFF. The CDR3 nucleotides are TGCGCCAGCAGCCAAGTGGGCAGGGGGCTCGACAATGAGCAGTTCTTC.

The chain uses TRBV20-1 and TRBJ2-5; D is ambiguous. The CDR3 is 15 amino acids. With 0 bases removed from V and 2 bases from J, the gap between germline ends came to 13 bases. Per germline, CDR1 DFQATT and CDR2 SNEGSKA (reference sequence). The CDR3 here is CSARDQARTQETQYF. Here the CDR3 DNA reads TGCAGTGCTAGAGATCAGGCCAGGACGCAAGAGACCCAGTACTTC.

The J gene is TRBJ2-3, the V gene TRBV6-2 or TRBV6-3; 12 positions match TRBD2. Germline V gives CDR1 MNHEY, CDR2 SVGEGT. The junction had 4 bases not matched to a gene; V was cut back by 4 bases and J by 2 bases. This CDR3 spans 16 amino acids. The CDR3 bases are TGTGCCAGCAGTTTCCGGACTAGCGGGAACACAGATACGCAGTATTTT. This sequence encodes CASSFRTSGNTDTQYF.

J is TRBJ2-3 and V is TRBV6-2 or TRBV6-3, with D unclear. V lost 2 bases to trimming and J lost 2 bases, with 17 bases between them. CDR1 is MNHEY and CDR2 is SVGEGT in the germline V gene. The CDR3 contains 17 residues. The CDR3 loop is CASSYTFETLLTDTQYF. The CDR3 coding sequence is TGTGCCAGCAGTTACACATTCGAGACTTTGCTCACAGATACGCAGTATTTT.

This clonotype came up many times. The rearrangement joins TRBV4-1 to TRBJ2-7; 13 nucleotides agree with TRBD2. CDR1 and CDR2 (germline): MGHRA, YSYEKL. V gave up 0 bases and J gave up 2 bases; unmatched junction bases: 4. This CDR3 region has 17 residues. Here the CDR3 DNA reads TGCGCCAGCAGCCAAGAGCTACTAGCGGGAGGGCCCTACGAGCAGTACTTC. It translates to CASSQELLAGGPYEQYF.

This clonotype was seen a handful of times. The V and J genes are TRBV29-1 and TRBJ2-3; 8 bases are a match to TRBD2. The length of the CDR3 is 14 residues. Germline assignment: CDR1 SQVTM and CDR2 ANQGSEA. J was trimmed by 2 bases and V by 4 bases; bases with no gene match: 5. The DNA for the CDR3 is TGCAGCGTTGGTCCAGCGGGAGTCACAGATACGCAGTATTTT. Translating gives CSVGPAGVTDTQYF.

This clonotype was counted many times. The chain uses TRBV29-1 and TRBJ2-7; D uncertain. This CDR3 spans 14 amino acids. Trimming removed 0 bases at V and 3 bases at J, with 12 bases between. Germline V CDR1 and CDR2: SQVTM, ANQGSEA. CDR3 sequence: CSVEDEKTNYEQYF. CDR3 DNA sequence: TGCAGCGTTGAAGATGAGAAGACGAACTACGAGCAGTACTTC.

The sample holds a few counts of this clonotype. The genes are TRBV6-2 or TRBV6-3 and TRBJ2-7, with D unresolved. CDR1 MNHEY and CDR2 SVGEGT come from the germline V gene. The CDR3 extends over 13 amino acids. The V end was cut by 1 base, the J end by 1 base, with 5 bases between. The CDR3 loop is CASSYWKSYEQYF. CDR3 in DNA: TGTGCCAGCAGTTACTGGAAGTCCTACGAGCAGTACTTC.

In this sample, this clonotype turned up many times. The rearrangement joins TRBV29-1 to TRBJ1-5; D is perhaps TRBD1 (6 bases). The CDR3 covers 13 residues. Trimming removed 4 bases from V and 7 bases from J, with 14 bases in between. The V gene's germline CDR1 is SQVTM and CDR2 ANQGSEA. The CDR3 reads CSVGGQGGQPQHF. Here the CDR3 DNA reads TGCAGCGTTGGGGGGCAGGGAGGGCAGCCCCAGCATTTT.